A selection of T cell receptor beta chains follows, all from one sample in a study of shared clonotypes between healthy human individuals. Sequenced by immunoSEQ multiplex PCR; TCRdb stores in-frame clones only, minus some. Of around 2,000,000 clones in the sample, under 95% were seen once. The sequenced material came from naive CD8+ T cells from PBMCs. The source is a man in his late teens or twenties in good health. Some clones in this sample may be carry-over from other donors' samples. Both conserved end residues are part of each CDR3. D genes are given only for firm matches. Expanded clones get a size class; other rows say once, few or many, or leave the size out.

DNA: TGTGCCAGCAGTTACACCGGGGGAACTTACGAGCAGTACTTC
CDR3: CASSYTGGTYEQYF
size: NA
J: TRBJ2-7
D: NA
V: TRBV6-5

DNA: TGCGCCAGCAGCTTGACGGGTGAAGCTTTCTTT
CDR3: CASSLTGEAFF
size: few
J: TRBJ1-1
D: NA
V: TRBV5-1

DNA: TGTGCCAGCAGCTTGCTGCTGTCGAACACTGAAGCTTTCTTT
CDR3: CASSLLLSNTEAFF
size: few
J: TRBJ1-1
D: NA
V: TRBV5-4

DNA: TGCAGCGTTGAAGATCGGGGGGAAGATGGCGACGAGCAGTACTTC
CDR3: CSVEDRGEDGDEQYF
size: NA
J: TRBJ2-7
D: TRBD2
V: TRBV29-1

DNA: TGTGCCAGCAGTTTCGTAGCAGGGGCGGATCAGCCCCAGCATTTT
CDR3: CASSFVAGADQPQHF
size: NA
J: TRBJ1-5
D: NA
V: TRBV27

DNA: TGTGCCAGCAGCGTAGCCGGGCAGGGGCAGGGAAACACCATATATTTT
CDR3: CASSVAGQGQGNTIYF
size: NA
J: TRBJ1-3
D: NA
V: TRBV9

DNA: TGTGCCAGCAGCCTCGGGACTAGGGCACATCCGGAGCAGTTCTTC
CDR3: CASSLGTRAHPEQFF
size: NA
J: TRBJ2-1
D: TRBD2
V: TRBV7-9

DNA: TGTGCCAGCAGCCTCAGACTAGCGGCAAAAGAGACCCAGTACTTC
CDR3: CASSLRLAAKETQYF
size: NA
J: TRBJ2-5
D: TRBD2
V: TRBV5-4

DNA: TGTGCCAGCAGCTTAGTTCCCGACTATGGCTACACCTTC
CDR3: CASSLVPDYGYTF
size: NA
J: TRBJ1-2
D: NA
V: TRBV7-9

DNA: TGTGCCAGCAGTTTCGGCTTCGGGGAGAAGTTGACAGCTTTCTTT
CDR3: CASSFGFGEKLTAFF
size: NA
J: TRBJ1-1
D: NA
V: TRBV28

DNA: TGTGCCACCAGCAGAGATTTAGGGGGAGCAGGGAATCAGCCCCAGCATTTT
CDR3: CATSRDLGGAGNQPQHF
size: NA
J: TRBJ1-5
D: NA
V: TRBV15

DNA: TGTGCCAGCTCATCCGACAGGGGACCCTACGAGCAGTACTTC
CDR3: CASSSDRGPYEQYF
size: NA
J: TRBJ2-7
D: TRBD1
V: TRBV18

DNA: TGTGCCAGCAGCTTAGCGAGGAGACCAGACAATGAGCAGTTCTTC
CDR3: CASSLARRPDNEQFF
size: NA
J: TRBJ2-1
D: NA
V: TRBV7-9

DNA: TGTGCTAGTAGTCAGGGGTGGGGAGAGACCCAGTACTTC
CDR3: CASSQGWGETQYF
size: once
J: TRBJ2-5
D: NA
V: TRBV12-5

DNA: TGCGCCAGCAGCTTGGCCGGAGACAGCAAGGCTAACTATGGCTACACCTTC
CDR3: CASSLAGDSKANYGYTF
size: NA
J: TRBJ1-2
D: NA
V: TRBV5-1

DNA: TGTGCCATCAGTGGAGGGACAGGGGGCGGCGGCAATCAGCCCCAGCATTTT
CDR3: CAISGGTGGGGNQPQHF
size: NA
J: TRBJ1-5
D: TRBD1
V: TRBV10-3

DNA: TGTGCCAGCAGCCAGGACTCCTACGAGCAGTACTTC
CDR3: CASSQDSYEQYF
size: NA
J: TRBJ2-7
D: NA
V: TRBV11-2

DNA: TGTGCCAGCAGTTTCACAGGGAGCTCCTACGAGCAGTACTTC
CDR3: CASSFTGSSYEQYF
size: NA
J: TRBJ2-7
D: NA
V: TRBV27

DNA: TGTGCCAGCAGCTCCTCCGGGCCTTACACAGATACGCAGTATTTT
CDR3: CASSSSGPYTDTQYF
size: NA
J: TRBJ2-3
D: NA
V: TRBV7-3

DNA: TGTGCCATCAGGGGGACAGGGTCTTTTGGGCGGGAGCAGTTCTTC
CDR3: CAIRGTGSFGREQFF
size: NA
J: TRBJ2-1
D: TRBD1
V: TRBV10-3

DNA: TGTGCCAGCAGTTTCTTTTTGGGGTATGGCTACACCTTC
CDR3: CASSFFLGYGYTF
size: NA
J: TRBJ1-2
D: NA
V: TRBV27

DNA: TGCAGCGCAGCGGACAGCTCCTACGAGCAGTACTTC
CDR3: CSAADSSYEQYF
size: NA
J: TRBJ2-7
D: NA
V: TRBV29-1

DNA: TGTGCCAGCAGCTTGACAGGCGGGGACGAGCAGTACTTC
CDR3: CASSLTGGDEQYF
size: NA
J: TRBJ2-7
D: NA
V: TRBV7-8

DNA: TGTGCCAGCAGCCAAGAGAGGTTTAACACTGAAGCTTTCTTT
CDR3: CASSQERFNTEAFF
size: once
J: TRBJ1-1
D: NA
V: TRBV4-2

DNA: TGTGCCAGCAGCGGCCGTTGGGGGCGCGGGGGGACAGATACGCAGTATTTT
CDR3: CASSGRWGRGGTDTQYF
size: NA
J: TRBJ2-3
D: TRBD2
V: TRBV9

DNA: TGTGCCAGTAGTATAGGGGGGGCGTATTCATACGAGCAGTACTTC
CDR3: CASSIGGAYSYEQYF
size: NA
J: TRBJ2-7
D: NA
V: TRBV19